This T cell receptor (beta chain) was identified in a study of blood T cells in healthy people across ages. A second roughly 7 to 12 cycle PCR used barcoded and J-beta primers. Using its own MiXCR run on the 5' RACE reads, TCRdb lists one record per CDR3 protein. The sample records 750,000 to 1,000,000 distinct CDR3 sequences, about 28% being singletons. In its sample, this clonotype was seen many times. V was pared by 3 bases and J by 1 base, with 13 bases between. The germline V gene has CDR1 SEHNR and CDR2 FQNEAQ (reference sequence). CDR3 length: 15 amino acids. These records were also assigned to another study, of T cells of mothers and their children.

The sample taken for sequencing was blood. This chain links TRBV7-9 with TRBJ2-7; D not resolved. This clonotype was obtained from a woman aged 35 to 49 in good health. The CDR3: CASSFEDSQSYEQYF. The CDR3, as DNA: TGTGCCAGCAGCTTTGAAGACTCCCAGTCCTACGAGCAGTACTTC.